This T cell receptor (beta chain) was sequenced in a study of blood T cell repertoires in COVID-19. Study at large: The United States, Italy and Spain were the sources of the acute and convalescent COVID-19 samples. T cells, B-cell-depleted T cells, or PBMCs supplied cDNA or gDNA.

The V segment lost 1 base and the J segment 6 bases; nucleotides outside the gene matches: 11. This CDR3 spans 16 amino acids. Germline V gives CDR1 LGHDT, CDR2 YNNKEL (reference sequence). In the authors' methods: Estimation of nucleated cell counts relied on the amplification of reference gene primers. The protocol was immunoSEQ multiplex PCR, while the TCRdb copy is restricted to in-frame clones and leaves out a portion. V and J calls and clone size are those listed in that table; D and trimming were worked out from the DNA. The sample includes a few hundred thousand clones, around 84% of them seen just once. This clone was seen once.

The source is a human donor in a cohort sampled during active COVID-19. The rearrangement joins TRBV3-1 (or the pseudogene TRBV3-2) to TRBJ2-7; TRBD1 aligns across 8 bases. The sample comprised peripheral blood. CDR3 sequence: CASSQGTGFTISEQYF. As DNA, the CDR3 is TGTGCCAGCAGCCAAGGGACAGGGTTTACGATATCCGAGCAGTACTTC.